This T cell receptor (beta chain) is from a study of blood T cell repertoires in COVID-19. Background on the study: From the United States, Italy and Spain came samples of acute and convalescent COVID-19. T cells, B-cell-depleted T cells, or PBMCs provided the cDNA or gDNA that served as material.

A single count supports this clone. V lost 1 base and J lost 8, with 15 bases in between. Germline-derived CDR1 and CDR2 are LNHNV and YYDKDF (reference sequence). This CDR3 has 16 residues. In the study's own analysis: Estimation of nucleated cell counts was performed using reference gene primer amplification. The method was immunoSEQ multiplex PCR; TCRdb's version includes in-frame clones alone and lacks a portion of them. That table furnishes V, J and clone size, whereas the DNA furnished D and trimming. Of over 200,000 clones detected, 84% appear once; the ten largest clones hold roughly 7.8%. The sequence was obtained from a woman aged 80 or over with COVID-19, enrolled during active disease. Sequenced material: peripheral blood. V is TRBV15 and J is TRBJ1-6, with D perhaps matching TRBD1 (6 bases). The CDR3 spells CATSRGVQGVDSPLHF. The CDR3, as DNA: TGTGCCACCAGCAGAGGGGTACAGGGAGTAGATTCACCCCTCCACTTT.